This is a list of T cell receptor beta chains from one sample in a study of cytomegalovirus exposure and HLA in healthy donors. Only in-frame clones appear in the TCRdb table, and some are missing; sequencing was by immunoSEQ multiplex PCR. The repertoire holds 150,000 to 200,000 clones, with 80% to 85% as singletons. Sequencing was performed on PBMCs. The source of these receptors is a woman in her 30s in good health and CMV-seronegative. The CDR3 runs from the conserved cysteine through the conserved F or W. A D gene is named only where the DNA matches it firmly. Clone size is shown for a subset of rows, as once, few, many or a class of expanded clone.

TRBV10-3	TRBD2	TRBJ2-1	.	TGTGCCATCAGCGGGACTAGCGGGAGATTAACGAATGAGCAGTTCTTC	CAISGTSGRLTNEQFF
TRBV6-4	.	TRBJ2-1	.	TGTGCCACCCGGGACTACAATGAGCAGTTCTTC	CATRDYNEQFF
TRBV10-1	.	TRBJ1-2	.	TGCGCCAGCAGTGACAACTTCTATGGCTACACCTTC	CASSDNFYGYTF
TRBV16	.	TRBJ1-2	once	TGTGCCAGCAGCCAAGGTTGGGGCCGGGGCTACACCTTC	CASSQGWGRGYTF
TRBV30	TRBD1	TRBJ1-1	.	TGTGCCTGGAGTGTGGCAGGGGGCTGGACTGAAGCTTTCTTT	CAWSVAGGWTEAFF
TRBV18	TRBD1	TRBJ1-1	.	TGTGCCAGCTCAACAACCACAGGGGGCATTCTAACTGAAGCTTTCTTT	CASSTTTGGILTEAFF
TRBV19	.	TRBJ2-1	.	TGTGCCAGTAGTATTAGGCGGGGCTTCGTAAATGAGCAGTTCTTC	CASSIRRGFVNEQFF
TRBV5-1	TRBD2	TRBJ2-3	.	TGCGCCAGCAGCTTACTAGCGGTGGGGACAGATACGCAGTATTTT	CASSLLAVGTDTQYF
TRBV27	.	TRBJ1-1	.	TGTGCCAGCAGTTTGTACAGGGCTACTGAAGCTTTCTTT	CASSLYRATEAFF
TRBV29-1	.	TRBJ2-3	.	TGCAGCGTTGAAGATCTGGGAGTTACGCAGTATTTT	CSVEDLGVTQYF
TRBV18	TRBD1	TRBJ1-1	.	TGTGCCAGCTCACCGACCGGGACAGGGGGAAACACTGAAGCTTTCTTT	CASSPTGTGGNTEAFF
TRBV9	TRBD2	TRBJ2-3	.	TGTGCCAGCAGCGTAGGGGGTAGCGGGAGCAGAGATACGCAGTATTTT	CASSVGGSGSRDTQYF
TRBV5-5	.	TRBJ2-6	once	TGTGCCAGCAGCTTGGTTTCCGGGGACTCTGGGGCCAACGTCCTGACTTTC	CASSLVSGDSGANVLTF
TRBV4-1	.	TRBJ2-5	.	TGCGCCAGCAGCCAAGCGGGCGGGGGCCCCCCAGAGACCCAGTACTTC	CASSQAGGGPPETQYF
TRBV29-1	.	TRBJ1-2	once	TGCAGCCTAGGAGGGGACTATGGCTACACCTTC	CSLGGDYGYTF
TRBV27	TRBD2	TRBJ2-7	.	TGTGCCAGCAGTGTGACTAGCGGGGTAAAGCAGTACTTC	CASSVTSGVKQYF
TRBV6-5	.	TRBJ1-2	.	TGTGCCAGCAGTCCGACAGCTTATGGCTACACCTTC	CASSPTAYGYTF
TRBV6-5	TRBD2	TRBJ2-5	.	TGTGCCAGCAGTCGACTAGCGGGGGGCAAAGAGACCCAGTACTTC	CASSRLAGGKETQYF
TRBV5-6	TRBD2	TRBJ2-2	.	TGTGCCAGCAGCGACCCGGAGCGGGGCGGGGAGCTGTTTTTT	CASSDPERGGELFF
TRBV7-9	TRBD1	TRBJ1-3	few	TGTGCCAGCAGCGCGACAGGGCCCTCTGGAAACACCATATATTTT	CASSATGPSGNTIYF
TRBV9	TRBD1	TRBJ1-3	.	TGTGCCAGCAGCCCCCGCCCGACTGGACAGGGAGTCGGTCAAGTATATTTT	CASSPRPTGQGVGQVYF
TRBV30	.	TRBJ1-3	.	TGTGCCTGGACGACAGAGAGCAGAGCTGGAAACACCATATATTTT	CAWTTESRAGNTIYF
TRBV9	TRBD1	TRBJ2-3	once	TGTGCCAGCAGCCCTTACAGGGGGCGCACAGATACGCAGTATTTT	CASSPYRGRTDTQYF
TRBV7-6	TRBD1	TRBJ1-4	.	TGTGCCAGCAGCTTCGGGACAGCCACTAATGAAAAACTGTTTTTT	CASSFGTATNEKLFF
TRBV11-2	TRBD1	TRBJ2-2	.	TGTGCCAGCAGCATCGGACAGGTTACCGGGGAGCTGTTTTTT	CASSIGQVTGELFF
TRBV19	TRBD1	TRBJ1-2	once	TGTGCCAGTAGTATTTTTCAGGGGGCGATTGGCTACACCTTC	CASSIFQGAIGYTF
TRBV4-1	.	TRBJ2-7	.	TGCGCCAGCAGCCTCCACCCCCCGGGGGGCGCACCTTACGAGCAGTACTTC	CASSLHPPGGAPYEQYF
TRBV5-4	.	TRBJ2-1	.	TGTGCCAGCAGCTTCGGGGGTCGTACCTCCTACAATGAGCAGTTCTTC	CASSFGGRTSYNEQFF
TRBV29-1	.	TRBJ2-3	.	TGCAGCGTTCCTTTCTGGCGTGGAGGGGACCCAGATACGCAGTATTTT	CSVPFWRGGDPDTQYF
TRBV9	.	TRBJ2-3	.	TGTGCCAGCAGACACGGAGGGAGCAGCACAGATACGCAGTATTTT	CASRHGGSSTDTQYF
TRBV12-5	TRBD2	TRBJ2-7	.	TGTGCTAGTGGGTTTCTAGCGGGAGGCTACGAGCAGTACTTC	CASGFLAGGYEQYF
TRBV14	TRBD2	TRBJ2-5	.	TGTGCCAGCAGCCAAGGACTAGCGGGAGTGGAGACCCAGTACTTC	CASSQGLAGVETQYF
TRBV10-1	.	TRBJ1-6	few	TGCGCCAGCACTGAGGGTTTCGGTTCACCCCTCCACTTT	CASTEGFGSPLHF
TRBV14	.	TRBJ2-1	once	TGTGCCAGCAGCCAACAGATAGTATTGTGGAGTGAGCAGTTCTTC	CASSQQIVLWSEQFF
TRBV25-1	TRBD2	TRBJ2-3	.	TGTGCCAGCAGTGAATCCAGCGGGAGAGTTGCAGATACGCAGTATTTT	CASSESSGRVADTQYF
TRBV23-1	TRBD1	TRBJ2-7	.	TGCGCCAGCAGTCAATCCCTGACAGGGATGATTACGCAGTACTTC	CASSQSLTGMITQYF
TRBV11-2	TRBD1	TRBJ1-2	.	TGTGCCAGCAGCTTACACAGGGGGGGGTATGGCTACACCTTC	CASSLHRGGYGYTF
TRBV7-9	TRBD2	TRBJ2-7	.	TGTGCCAGCAGCTTGGCTAGCGGGAGGAACGAGCAGTACTTC	CASSLASGRNEQYF
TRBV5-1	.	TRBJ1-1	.	TGCGCCAGCAGCTGGCGGGTGGAGCACACTGAAGCTTTCTTT	CASSWRVEHTEAFF
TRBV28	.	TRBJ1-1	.	TGTGCCAGCATCGGAAGGACTTTTACTGAAGCTTTCTTT	CASIGRTFTEAFF
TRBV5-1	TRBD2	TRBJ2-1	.	TGCGCCAGCAGCTCCTTGACTAGCGGGGGGGCCAGTGAGCAGTTCTTC	CASSSLTSGGASEQFF
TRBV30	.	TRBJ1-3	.	TGTGCCTGGAGTTTAATCTCTGGAAACACCATATATTTT	CAWSLISGNTIYF
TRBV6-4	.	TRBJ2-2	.	TGTGCCAGCAGTGACACTGTTGGCAGACACTTCACCGGGGAGCTGTTTTTT	CASSDTVGRHFTGELFF
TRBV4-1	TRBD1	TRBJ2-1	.	TGCGCCAGCAGCCGGGGACAGGGGCGGGAGACGGGAGCCTATGAGCAGTTCTTC	CASSRGQGRETGAYEQFF
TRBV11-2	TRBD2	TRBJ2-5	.	TGTGCCAGCAGCTTAGGTAGCGGGGAAGGGGCCCAAGAGACCCAGTACTTC	CASSLGSGEGAQETQYF
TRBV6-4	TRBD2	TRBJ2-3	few	TGTGCCAGCAGTGACCGAGCGGGGAGCACAGATACGCAGTATTTT	CASSDRAGSTDTQYF
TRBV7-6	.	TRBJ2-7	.	TGTGCCAGCAGCCTATGGGCCCCGACTAACGAGCAGTACTTC	CASSLWAPTNEQYF
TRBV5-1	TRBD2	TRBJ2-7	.	TGCGCCAGCAGGCCGGGACTAGCGGGACCCTACGAGCAGTACTTC	CASRPGLAGPYEQYF
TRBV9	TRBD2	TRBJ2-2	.	TGTGCCAGCAGCGCCGGGACTAGCCTCACCGGGGAGCTGTTTTTT	CASSAGTSLTGELFF
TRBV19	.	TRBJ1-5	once	TGTGCCAGTAACACAGGGTGGAGCAATCAGCCCCAGCATTTT	CASNTGWSNQPQHF
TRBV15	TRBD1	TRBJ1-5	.	TGTGCCACCAGCAGCGGACAGGGGGCAGGTCAGCCCCAGCATTTT	CATSSGQGAGQPQHF
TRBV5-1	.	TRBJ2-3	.	TGCGCCAGCAGCTTGGTGGAGCCTGGCACAGATACGCAGTATTTT	CASSLVEPGTDTQYF
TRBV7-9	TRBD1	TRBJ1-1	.	TGTGCCAGCACCGGGACAGGGGACACTGAAGCTTTCTTT	CASTGTGDTEAFF
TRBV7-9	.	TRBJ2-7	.	TGTGCCAGCAGCTCGATTAGCTACGAGCAGTACTTC	CASSSISYEQYF
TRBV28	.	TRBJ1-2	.	TGTGCCAGCAGTTTTTGGGCGTATGGCTACACCTTC	CASSFWAYGYTF